This TCR beta chain emerged from a study of cytomegalovirus exposure and HLA in healthy donors. To note about this clone: Its antigen is unidentified. A read error may produce the germline difference seen at one junction end.

The PCR contained 60 Vbeta and 13 Jbeta primers. Repertoires were generated with immunoSEQ multiplex PCR, while TCRdb's copy carries only in-frame clones and drops some. The profile shows tens of thousands of clones, more than 55% of them singletons. General study results and limits: TRBV6-2, TRBV6-3 and some other V segments were unresolvable in 87-base-pair reads. Relative to equally common others, HLA-associated TCR beta chains showed greater clonal expansion in a later analysis. Follow-up analysis later connected one missense variant in DCLRE1C with trimming of TCR beta V- and J-genes.

The CDR3 has 13 amino acids. Germline V lookup: CDR1 MRHNA, CDR2 SNTAGT. The sequencing sample was made of PBMCs. The clonotype comes from a woman aged 50 to 60 in good health and CMV-seropositive. This chain links TRBV6-4 with TRBJ2-1; TRBD1 might be the D (6 bases). This CDR3 is CASSDSYRDRVIF. The CDR3, as DNA: TGTGCCAGCAGCGATTCCTACAGGGACCGTGTGATCTTC.